Shown below are 31 T cell receptor beta chains from a single sample sequenced in a study of low-dose radiotherapy and immunotherapy resistance in tumors (dated by TCRdb to between 2021 and 2024). Superscript III and a set of TRAV- and TRBV-specific primers were used to synthesize first-strand cDNA, so that both TCRalpha and TCRbeta chains were covered. TCRs were amplified for 20 PCR cycles with Phusion, using a constant-region primer paired with the adapter attached to the V primers. In-frame beta chains were kept once TCRdb had trimmed the public reads at Q25 with fastp and called clones with MiXCR. When rows share a CDR3 protein, they turn into one entry using the most common DNA and genes. In all, the sample holds about 7,200 distinct CDR3 sequences, and around 53% of those were seen once. The top ten hold roughly 13% of the sample. The receptors originated from a human donor with advanced metastatic prostate, ovarian, gallbladder or colorectal cancer (not recorded which). This table probably holds off-target reads from a library built for another chain.

The chain combines TRBV6-8 with TRBJ2-1; the D is unclear. The CDR3 is 17 residues long. The germline V gene has CDR1 MNHGY and CDR2 SAAAGT. Trimming removed 0 bases at V and 8 bases at J, with 20 bases between. CDR3 loop: CASSYSTVRSLDDEQFF. CDR3 in DNA: TGTGCCAGCAGTTACTCGACTGTCCGGAGTTTAGACGATGAGCAGTTCTTC.

The chain combines TRBV20-1 with TRBJ2-7, with 8 bases fitting TRBD2. Germline CDR1 and CDR2: DFQATT and SNEGSKA (reference sequence). V trimming: 0 bases; J trimming: 2 bases; junction bases outside the gene matches: 3. The CDR3 runs to 14 residues. DNA for the CDR3: TGCAGTGCTAGAGATCGGGGGGGCACCTACGAGCAGTACTTC. This sequence encodes CSARDRGGTYEQYF.

The chain uses TRBV29-1 and TRBJ2-3, with D uncertain. With 5 bases removed from V and 0 bases from J, the gap between germline ends came to 15 bases. This CDR3 contains 15 residues. CDR1 is SQVTM and CDR2 is ANQGSEA in the germline V gene. The CDR3 bases are TGCAGCGTTTGCCCGGAACTGGGAAGCACAGATACGCAGTATTTT. It translates to CSVCPELGSTDTQYF.

This clonotype turned up a few times. The gene calls are TRBV9 and TRBJ1-3; no reliable D call. Germline V gives CDR1 SGDLS, CDR2 YYNGEE. The V and J ends lost 0 bases and 0 bases respectively, with 10 bases between them. This CDR3 region has 16 residues. The CDR3 loop is CASSVESRSSGNTIYF. In DNA form, the CDR3 reads TGTGCCAGCAGCGTAGAAAGCAGGAGCTCTGGAAACACCATATATTTT.

This clonotype was detected a few times. This chain connects TRBV4-2 to TRBJ2-7; a weak D match, TRBD2 (5 bases). V dropped 0 bases and J dropped 2 bases, with 11 bases sitting between them. The CDR3 length is 15 residues. Germline V CDR1 and CDR2: LGHNA, YNFKEQ. Here the CDR3 reads CASSQEREGAYEQYF. The CDR3 DNA follows: TGTGCCAGCAGCCAAGAACGGGAAGGCGCCTACGAGCAGTACTTC.

CDR3 DNA sequence: TGCAGTGCCAAGATCGGGAGTGGGTCCTACAATGAGCAGTTCTTC. Amino acid sequence: CSAKIGSGSYNEQFF. The chain links TRBV20-1 to TRBJ2-1; TRBD2 is a possible D gene (6 bases). Trimming shortened V by 6 bases and J by 1 base, and 16 bases separated the two germline ends. This CDR3 is 15 amino acids long. Germline V lookup: CDR1 DFQATT, CDR2 SNEGSKA (reference sequence).

This clonotype showed up just a few times. The chain has TRBV20-1 and TRBJ2-5, with TRBD2 matching over 8 bases. The CDR3 loop spans 23 amino acids. The germline CDR1 and CDR2 sequences are DFQATT and SNEGSKA (reference sequence). J lost 1 base, V lost 1 base, and 29 bases had no gene match. The chain's CDR3 is CSARVTQDYQGLALEGPQETQYF. CDR3 coding DNA: TGCAGTGCTAGAGTTACGCAGGACTACCAAGGACTAGCCCTTGAAGGACCCCAAGAGACCCAGTACTTC.

The rearrangement joins TRBV18 to TRBJ1-1; weak D call: TRBD1 (5 bases). Germline CDR1 and CDR2: KGHSH and LQKENI. V lost 0 bases to trimming and J lost 0 bases, with 8 bases between them. The length of the CDR3 is 15 residues. CDR3 residues: CASSPPSGMNTEAFF. The CDR3 nucleotides are TGTGCCAGCTCACCACCTTCAGGGATGAACACTGAAGCTTTCTTT.

This chain links TRBV20-1 with TRBJ1-5, with TRBD1 matching over 7 bases. The CDR3 is 14 residues long. CDR1 is DFQATT and CDR2 is SNEGSKA in the germline V gene (reference sequence). J was trimmed by 6 bases and V by 5 bases; bases with no gene match: 10. CDR3 loop: CSAPRTGSFQPQHF. The CDR3 region has the DNA TGCAGTGCTCCCAGGACAGGTAGTTTTCAGCCCCAGCATTTT.

The chain links TRBV12-3 or TRBV12-4 to TRBJ2-4; D unresolved. The CDR3 sequence is 14 residues long. The V end was cut by 6 bases, the J end by 0 bases, with 9 bases between. CDR3: CASSRPVAKNIQYF. The CDR3 coding sequence is TGTGCCAGCAGCCGTCCAGTAGCCAAAAACATTCAGTACTTC.

The J gene is TRBJ2-3, the V gene TRBV12-3 or TRBV12-4; TRBD1 aligns across 7 bases. This CDR3 spans 15 amino acids. V lost 4 bases and J lost 2; bases outside the gene matches: 6. In DNA, the CDR3 is TGTGCCAGCAGTTCCCGGACAGGTCCCACAGATACGCAGTATTTT. The encoded protein is CASSSRTGPTDTQYF.

CDR3 in amino acids: CATSRPGKGRRWGTDTQYF. The CDR3 nucleotides are TGTGCCACCAGCAGGCCTGGGAAAGGGAGGCGATGGGGCACAGATACGCAGTATTTT. The V call is TRBV15, the J call TRBJ2-3, with D possibly TRBD2 on 6 matching bases. Deletions cut 3 bases from V and 1 base from J, with 23 bases between. CDR1 LNHNV and CDR2 YYDKDF come from the germline V gene (reference sequence). The CDR3 consists of 19 residues.

The chain has TRBV20-1 and TRBJ2-2; no reliable D call. The CDR3 runs to 13 residues. Germline V gene data show CDR1 as DFQATT and CDR2 as SNEGSKA (reference sequence). Trimming took off 1 base at V and 2 bases at J, with 5 bases between the two ends. CDR3 amino acids: CSARGPNTGELFF. CDR3 nucleotides: TGCAGTGCTAGAGGACCAAACACCGGGGAGCTGTTTTTT.

The genes are TRBV19 and TRBJ2-5; 13 nucleotides agree with TRBD2. The CDR3 sequence is 16 residues long. Germline V gives CDR1 LNHDA, CDR2 SQIVND (reference sequence). V was pared by 5 bases and J by 4 bases, with 7 bases of the junction left unmatched. CDR3 DNA: TGTGCCAGTAGTGGACTAGCGGGAGAGAGGGGAGAGACCCAGTACTTC. Residues: CASSGLAGERGETQYF. Drawing the rest from reference TRBV19 and TRBJ2-5, the complete variable domain is DGGITQSPKYLFRKEGQNVTLSCEQNLNHDAMYWYRQDPGQGLRLIYYSQIVNDFQKGDIAEGYSVSREKKESFPLTVTSAQKNPTAFYLCASSGLAGERGETQYFGPGTRLLVL.

The chain couples TRBV5-6 to TRBJ1-1; weak D call: TRBD1 (5 bases). The V and J ends lost 1 base and 5 bases respectively, with 15 bases between them. The germline gives CDR1 SGHDT, CDR2 YYEEEE. The CDR3 extends over 15 amino acids. This CDR3 is CASSLWAGGVTEAFF. DNA of the CDR3: TGTGCCAGCAGCTTGTGGGCGGGGGGGGTTACTGAAGCTTTCTTT.

This clonotype has just one count. The CDR3 is CASSLVQGPNTEAFF. The CDR3 coding sequence is TGCGCCAGCAGCTTGGTGCAGGGCCCCAACACTGAAGCTTTCTTT. The chain has TRBV5-1 and TRBJ1-1, with D perhaps TRBD1 (5 bases). This CDR3 spans 15 amino acids. The germline CDR1 and CDR2 sequences are SGHRS and YFSETQ. Trimming pared 0 bases from V and 2 bases from J, leaving 11 bases between.

The chain joins TRBV11-2 to TRBJ2-7; D remains unclear. Per the germline V gene, CDR1 is SGHAT and CDR2 is FQNNGV. Trimming took off 7 bases at V and 0 bases at J, with 16 bases between the two ends. The CDR3 runs to 15 residues. The CDR3 DNA reads TGTGCCAGCAACCGAGGTGGATATTTCTCCTACGAGCAGTACTTC. It encodes CASNRGGYFSYEQYF.

The J gene is TRBJ2-1, the V gene TRBV5-1; no clear D gene. Germline V CDR1 and CDR2: SGHRS, YFSETQ. The V and J ends lost 1 base and 4 bases respectively, with 15 bases between them. The CDR3 spans 16 residues. The DNA for the CDR3 is TGCGCCAGCAGCTTGCGCCCGACGACTGGATACAATGAGCAGTTCTTC. Protein sequence: CASSLRPTTGYNEQFF.

CDR3 in amino acids: CASTPDRATEQYF. The CDR3 bases are TGTGCCAGCACCCCAGACAGGGCCACCGAGCAGTACTTC. This rearrangement joins TRBV6-8 to TRBJ2-7; 7 bases map to TRBD1. Unmatched junction bases numbered 9, after V lost 7 bases and J lost 6 bases. Germline values: CDR1 MNHGY, CDR2 SAAAGT. The CDR3 consists of 13 residues.

The chain is built from TRBV12-3 or TRBV12-4 and TRBJ2-5, with 8 positions matching TRBD2. The CDR3 loop spans 14 amino acids. V was clipped by 3 bases and J by 6 bases; unmatched bases: 6. The CDR3 here is CASSFTGGPKTQYF. The CDR3, as DNA: TGTGCCAGCAGTTTCACGGGGGGGCCTAAGACCCAGTACTTC.

The gene calls are TRBV2 and TRBJ2-2; D is perhaps TRBD1 (6 bases). The germline V and J ends were trimmed by 2 bases and 2 bases, with 9 bases remaining between them. This CDR3 comprises 15 residues. CDR1 is SNHLY and CDR2 is FYNNEI in the germline V gene. CDR3 residues: CASSEQGPNTGELFF. CDR3 coding DNA: TGTGCCAGCAGTGAACAGGGGCCTAACACCGGGGAGCTGTTTTTT.

V and J are TRBV27 and TRBJ2-1, with 12 bases lining up with TRBD2. CDR3 length: 17 amino acids. From germline, CDR1 is MNHEY and CDR2 SMNVEV (reference sequence). V gave up 5 bases and J gave up 8 bases; unmatched junction bases: 13. The CDR3 nucleotides are TGTGCCAGCAGTCCCCATTCTAGCGGGAGGGCCGGGGATGAGCAGTTCTTC. It translates to CASSPHSSGRAGDEQFF.

This clonotype was detected a few times. The CDR3: CASRAGSGNQPQHF. In DNA, the CDR3 is TGTGCCAGCAGAGCAGGGTCGGGCAATCAGCCCCAGCATTTT. The chain carries TRBV2 and TRBJ1-5; D may be TRBD1 (5 bases). There are 14 residues in the CDR3. Trimming took off 6 bases at V and 2 bases at J, with 11 bases between the two ends. CDR1 is SNHLY, CDR2 FYNNEI, per germline. Combining the CDR3 with reference TRBV2 and TRBJ1-5 gives the whole variable domain EPEVTQTPSHQVTQMGQEVILRCVPISNHLYFYWYRQILGQKVEFLVSFYNNEISEKSEIFDDQFSVERPDGSNFTLKIRSTKLEDSAMYFCASRAGSGNQPQHFGDGTRLSIL.

J is TRBJ2-3 and V is TRBV6-6; 7 bases match TRBD1. After removal of 6 bases from V and 10 bases from J, the junction contained 10 bases not matched to a gene. Germline values: CDR1 MNHNY, CDR2 SVGAGI (reference sequence). The CDR3 extends over 13 amino acids. The CDR3 loop reads CASSSQGEEAQYF. As DNA, the CDR3 is TGTGCCAGCAGCTCCCAGGGGGAAGAAGCGCAGTATTTT.

This sequence joins TRBV20-1 and TRBJ1-2; D unclear. V lost 6 bases and J 7 bases, leaving 15 bases between the germline ends. Germline assignment: CDR1 DFQATT and CDR2 SNEGSKA (reference sequence). This CDR3 region has 12 residues. For the CDR3, the DNA is TGCAGTGCCACTGGAGCTTCGCGTGGCTACACCTTC. It yields the protein CSATGASRGYTF.

This clonotype has just one count. V gene TRBV18 combines with J gene TRBJ2-3; TRBD2 is a possible D gene (5 bases). Trimming shortened V by 3 bases and J by 6 bases, and 7 bases separated the two germline ends. Per the germline V gene, CDR1 is KGHSH and CDR2 is LQKENI. CDR3 length: 12 residues. The CDR3 sequence is CASSPQRDTQYF. As DNA, the CDR3 is TGTGCCAGCTCACCCCAGCGGGATACGCAGTATTTT. Filled out from reference TRBV18 and TRBJ2-3, the complete variable domain reads NAGVMQNPRHLVRRRGQEARLRCSPMKGHSHVYWYRQLPEEGLKFMVYLQKENIIDESGMPKERFSAEFPKEGPSILRIQQVVRGDSAAYFCASSPQRDTQYFGPGTRLTVL.

The rearrangement joins TRBV4-2 to TRBJ2-7; D gene uncertain. V dropped 0 bases and J dropped 2 bases, with 11 bases sitting between them. This CDR3 has 15 residues. Germline CDR1 LGHNA, CDR2 YNFKEQ. The CDR3: CASSQEGKSTYEQYF. The CDR3 nucleotides read TGTGCCAGCAGCCAAGAAGGAAAATCAACCTACGAGCAGTACTTC.

The chain recombines TRBV28 with TRBJ1-2; TRBD1 is a possible D gene (6 bases). Trimming cost V 6 bases and J 7 bases, with 15 bases left between them. This CDR3 comprises 13 residues. Germline V lookup: CDR1 MDHEN, CDR2 SYDVKM. The CDR3 coding sequence is TGTGCCAGCAGCCCGACAGGTTTGGGTGGCTACACCTTC. Residues: CASSPTGLGGYTF.

This rearrangement joins TRBV19 to TRBJ2-2; unclear D gene. V was shortened by 1 base and J by 6 bases, with 12 bases between the two germline ends. Germline loops: CDR1 LNHDA, CDR2 SQIVND (reference sequence). The length of the CDR3 is 15 residues. CDR3 DNA: TGTGCCAGTAGTATAGCTAGGATTTACTCCGGGGAGCTGTTTTTT. This translates into CASSIARIYSGELFF.

This chain connects TRBV26 to TRBJ2-3; the table assigns TRBD2, which was not confirmed against the DNA. TRBV26 is an annotated pseudogene. The CDR3 runs to 18 residues. CDR3 nucleotides: TGTGCCAGCAGTGATCCTCGAGGGCAGGTTGCCAGCACAGATACGCAGTATTTT. Translating gives CASSDPRGQVASTDTQYF.

This clonotype was detected only a few times. The chain recombines TRBV5-1 with TRBJ2-1; the match to TRBD2 covers 13 bases. Germline assignment: CDR1 SGHRS and CDR2 YFSETQ. With V trimmed by 0 bases and J by 6 bases, 9 bases remained unmatched. CDR3 length equals 18 residues. CDR3 bases: TGCGCCAGCAGCTTGGCCGGGATGACTAGCGGGAGGAGCAATGAGCAGTTCTTC. Translation: CASSLAGMTSGRSNEQFF.